The rows below give T cell receptor beta chains drawn from one sample of a study of T cell repertoires in cytomegalovirus infection. TCRdb reprocessed the reads via MiXCR and lists one record per CDR3 protein. The sample holds a few hundred thousand distinct CDR3 sequences, around 35% seen once. For these receptors, no antigen is known. Source: cultured PBMCs, taken from culture after CMV antigen stimulation. These receptors all come from a human donor in good health (CMV status not recorded). Some clones in this sample may be carry-over from other donors' samples. The CDR3 runs from the conserved cysteine through the conserved F or W. Fields, in order: V gene, J gene, clone size, D gene, CDR3 protein, CDR3 DNA. D genes are given only for firm matches. Size is stated for part of the rows, as once, few or many counts, or as a class when the clone is expanded.

>TRBV29-1|TRBJ2-1|NA|NA
CSLVPLQAYNEQFF
TGCAGCCTCGTCCCTCTTCAAGCCTACAATGAGCAGTTCTTC
>TRBV11-2|TRBJ2-5|NA|NA
CASSSLAETQYF
TGTGCCAGCAGCTCCCTGGCGGAGACCCAGTACTTC
>TRBV25-1|TRBJ1-2|few|NA
CASSAGRQGNYGYTF
TGTGCCAGCAGTGCAGGGAGACAAGGAAACTATGGCTACACCTTC
>TRBV28|TRBJ2-7|NA|TRBD2
CASNGPGTSGISPYEQYF
TGTGCCAGCAACGGCCCCGGGACTAGCGGGATTTCACCCTACGAGCAGTACTTC
>TRBV7-3|TRBJ2-3|once|TRBD2
CASSLVLREDRDTQYF
TGTGCCAGCAGCTTAGTCTTGCGGGAGGATAGAGATACGCAGTATTTT
>TRBV28|TRBJ2-3|few|NA
CASGGTHHSQYF
TGTGCCAGCGGCGGGACGCACCATTCGCAGTATTTT
>TRBV12-3/TRBV12-4|TRBJ2-3|NA|TRBD2
CASNRKRERWADTQYF
TGTGCCAGCAACCGGAAGCGGGAGCGGTGGGCAGATACGCAGTATTTT
>TRBV20-1|TRBJ2-7|NA|NA
CSASKVYEQYF
TGCAGTGCTAGTAAGGTCTACGAGCAGTACTTC
>TRBV30|TRBJ1-3|NA|NA
CAWGLTTRNTIYF
TGTGCCTGGGGACTCACAACAAGAAACACCATATATTTT
>TRBV20-1|TRBJ2-5|few|NA
CSVTPQGPETQYF
TGCAGTGTAACCCCTCAGGGTCCGGAGACCCAGTACTTC
>TRBV25-1|TRBJ2-6|NA|TRBD1
CASSPLWGQGANSGANVLTF
TGTGCCAGCAGTCCCCTCTGGGGACAGGGCGCGAACTCTGGGGCCAACGTCCTGACTTTC
>TRBV20-1|TRBJ1-4|NA|TRBD1
CSARTGGPATNEKLFF
TGCAGTGCGCGGACAGGGGGCCCCGCAACTAATGAAAAACTGTTTTTT
>TRBV7-9|TRBJ2-4|NA|NA
CASEDAKNIQYF
TGTGCCAGCGAGGATGCCAAAAACATTCAGTACTTC
>TRBV7-2|TRBJ1-3|many|NA
CASSLVLFGGNTIYF
TGTGCCAGCAGCCTTGTCTTATTCGGGGGAAACACCATATATTTT
>TRBV7-6|TRBJ2-2|NA|NA
CASSRYNTGELFF
TGTGCCAGCAGTCGCTACAACACCGGGGAGCTGTTTTTT
>TRBV7-9|TRBJ2-1|few|TRBD2
CASRGTSGRADEQFF
TGTGCCAGCAGGGGGACAAGCGGGAGGGCGGATGAGCAGTTCTTC
>TRBV4-1|TRBJ1-6|few|NA
CASSQSRPSSYNSPLHF
TGCGCCAGCAGCCAGTCGAGGCCGAGCTCCTATAATTCACCCCTCCACTTT
>TRBV7-4|TRBJ1-4|NA|TRBD1
CASSPDRGLAKLFF
TGTGCCAGCAGCCCAGACAGGGGCCTGGCCAAACTGTTTTTT
>TRBV3-1|TRBJ1-6|NA|NA
CASSQMAENSPLHF
TGTGCCAGCAGCCAAATGGCGGAGAATTCACCCCTCCACTTT
>TRBV9|TRBJ2-3|NA|TRBD2
CASSGSSGSSDTQYF
TGTGCCAGCAGCGGGAGTAGCGGGAGCTCAGATACGCAGTATTTT
>TRBV29-1|TRBJ1-2|NA|NA
CSVVGSPLLGYTF
TGCAGCGTTGTGGGTTCCCCTCTATTAGGCTACACCTTC
>TRBV6-1|TRBJ2-3|few|NA
CASTRKGRPDTDTQYF
TGTGCCAGCACCCGAAAAGGGCGGCCGGACACAGATACGCAGTATTTT
>TRBV7-9|TRBJ1-5|NA|NA
CASSDSGASLNQPQHF
TGTGCCAGCAGCGATTCGGGGGCGTCACTCAATCAGCCCCAGCATTTT
>TRBV7-2|TRBJ2-5|many|NA
CASSLATSAETQYF
TGTGCCAGCAGCTTAGCGACTTCTGCGGAGACCCAGTACTTC
>TRBV6-2/TRBV6-3|TRBJ2-5|NA|TRBD1
CASAGWGQQETQYF
TGTGCCAGCGCCGGGTGGGGACAGCAAGAGACCCAGTACTTC
>TRBV4-1|TRBJ2-7|many|NA
CASSRNQVGGGSYEQYF
TGCGCCAGCAGCCGAAACCAGGTTGGCGGAGGGTCCTACGAGCAGTACTTC
>TRBV20-1|TRBJ2-3|NA|NA
CSAIIQGPTDTQYF
TGCAGTGCTATAATTCAGGGGCCGACAGATACGCAGTATTTT
>TRBV15|TRBJ2-1|NA|TRBD2
CATSNRLAGDNEQFF
TGTGCCACCAGCAACCGACTAGCGGGAGACAATGAGCAGTTCTTC
>TRBV7-2|TRBJ2-2|NA|TRBD1
CASSGRGRGELFF
TGTGCCAGCAGCGGCAGGGGGCGTGGGGAGCTGTTTTTT
>TRBV27|TRBJ2-5|NA|TRBD2
CASSPRLAGDLGETQYF
TGTGCCAGCAGTCCAAGACTAGCGGGAGATCTGGGAGAGACCCAGTACTTC
>TRBV2|TRBJ2-4|NA|TRBD2
CASKGLADMRDIQYF
TGTGCCAGCAAGGGACTAGCGGATATGAGGGACATTCAGTACTTC
>TRBV28|TRBJ2-7|few|NA
CASTPGGGYEQYF
TGTGCCAGCACCCCGGGTGGGGGTTACGAGCAGTACTTC
>TRBV7-2|TRBJ1-4|few|NA
CASSFGRMGEKLFF
TGTGCCAGCAGCTTCGGCAGGATGGGTGAAAAACTGTTTTTT
>TRBV12-3/TRBV12-4|TRBJ2-7|few|TRBD2
CASSLGSGSLEQYF
TGTGCCAGCAGTTTAGGTAGCGGGAGCCTTGAGCAGTACTTC
>TRBV6-2/TRBV6-3|TRBJ2-1|few|NA
CASSPPRYPKTYNEQFF
TGTGCCAGCAGTCCCCCCCGGTACCCGAAAACCTACAATGAGCAGTTCTTC
>TRBV7-2|TRBJ2-1|NA|NA
CASSLALSARNNEQFF
TGTGCCAGCAGCTTAGCGCTGAGCGCCCGGAACAATGAGCAGTTCTTC
>TRBV9|TRBJ2-5|few|NA
CASSVTGMEEETQYF
TGTGCCAGCAGCGTAACAGGGATGGAAGAAGAGACCCAGTACTTC
>TRBV12-3/TRBV12-4|TRBJ1-1|NA|NA
CASSLSDIPGEAFF
TGTGCCAGCAGTTTAAGTGATATCCCGGGGGAAGCTTTCTTT
>TRBV10-3|TRBJ2-3|few|NA
CAISESSLTTDTQYF
TGTGCCATCAGTGAGTCGAGTCTCACCACAGATACGCAGTATTTT
>TRBV20-1|TRBJ2-2|many|NA
CSAQPTIDYSNTGELFF
TGCAGTGCCCAACCCACCATCGACTACTCGAACACCGGGGAGCTGTTTTTT